The source of this T cell receptor (beta chain) is a study of T-cell reconstitution after alpha-beta-depleted transplantation in children. During its preparation, the TCRbeta library received unique molecular identifiers. Each CDR3 protein is one row after TCRdb ran MiXCR on the PCR reads. The repertoire has 400,000 to 500,000 distinct CDR3 sequences, roughly 10% of them found once; the top ten carry roughly 6%. CDR1 is DFQATT, CDR2 SNEGSKA, per germline (reference sequence). V shed 1 base and J shed 7 bases, with 14 bases lying between them. The CDR3 contains 14 residues. V and J are TRBV20-1 and TRBJ2-1; possibly TRBD2 for D (6 bases). The receptor was derived from a human donor who donated a stem cell graft to a child with acute myeloid leukemia. The sequences come from PBMCs from the stem cell graft donor, collected from the stem cell graft. The DNA of the CDR3 is TGCAGTGCTAGAGTACCGGGACTCAGGAATGAGCAGTTCTTC. Protein: CSARVPGLRNEQFF.